This T cell receptor (beta chain) was identified in a study of shared clonotypes between healthy human individuals (dated by TCRdb to the early 2020s). About the study as a whole: The cohort included a few men and a couple of women between 18 and 49 years of age. Between about 0.9 and 9 billion PBMCs per donor were obtained by leukapheresis. For each donor, CD4 naive and CD4 memory were each given three plates, CD8 naive was given two plates, and CD8 memory was given one plate. Blood TCR repertoires of five healthy adults were deeply sequenced to estimate repertoire size and the extent of clonotype sharing between individuals. Libraries were prepared and TCR repertoires were sequenced by different laboratories using diverse techniques, in order to increase sequencing depth and limit assay-specific biases. Study-wide conclusions, independent of this receptor: Sampling was restricted to blood, and TCR repertoires in tissues likely differ from the TCR repertoires found in blood. The genetic and exposure-history diversity represented was limited by the small number of donors. Incomplete sequencing was indicated by rarefaction of sorted-subset datasets, despite the large sequencing depth. Based on pairwise subsampling, the degree of clonotype sharing among donors was expected to be affected by sequencing depth. Naive subsets generally had larger estimated clonotype richness than memory subsets. Compared with non-shared clonotypes, clonotypes shared by all four sorted-subset donors had higher generation probabilities. Sharing across a handful of donors was observed for approximately 5% of naive CD4, under 4% of naive CD8, about 2.3% of memory CD4, and less than 0.45% of memory CD8 clonotypes.

The junction shows trimming of 3 bases on V and 9 bases on J, and the gene matches do not reach 3 bases of it. The CDR3 holds 14 amino acids from the cysteine to the phenylalanine. Only the CDR3 region is kept as DNA, spanning 42 bases read in frame from base 1. CDR1 and CDR2 are read off the germline V gene as SNHLY and FYNNEI. Points on this clone: Its antigen is unknown. No qualities accompany the bases; no much larger clone lies one base away.

TCR CDR3 regions were amplified from genomic DNA by multiplex PCR using the deep immunoSEQ assay. Extracted genomic DNA from each cell subset was distributed evenly across all wells of several immunoSEQ 96-well plates, and each plate was treated as a replicate. For sorted subsets, roughly 200 ng genomic DNA, equal to about 30,000 T cell genomes, was loaded into each replicate PCR. Purified libraries were quantified with a Qubit 3.0 fluorometer, sized on a Bioanalyzer 2100, and re-quantified with the KAPA Library Quantification kit. A separate single-read 150-cycle Illumina NextSeq 550 flow cell was used to sequence each immunoSEQ 96-well plate. The authors' analysis ran thus. Because only junctional sequences without quality scores were contained in the immunoSEQ output, filtering matching that applied to full-length reads could not be performed. To assign V/J genes and CDR3, sequences were annotated using PyIR, a Python wrapper for IgBLAST v1.9, with IMGT germline references. Reads were filtered out if the reads had weak V/J assignments (E-value above 1e-6), no CDR3, stop codons, out-of-frame junctions, or ambiguous translated residues. A V3J clonotype was defined by an identical inferred V gene, J gene, and CDR3 amino acid sequence. To compute the percentage overlap between repertoires, the number of shared unique clonotypes was divided by the size of the smaller repertoire. Three approaches were used to assess repertoire richness: RTK rarefaction, the Chao1 estimator, and Recon v2.1 estimates of unobserved clonotypes. Generation probabilities for all TCRbeta clonotypes obtained by the gDNA method from several donors were computed using OLGA. TCRdb obtained this table from immuneACCESS and retained in-frame rearrangements with V and J assigned. These tables miss some clones; where compared with another copy, unresolved V genes account for less than half of the shortfall, and the remainder is unexplained. The DNA was the basis for D and trimming; V, J and clone size are from that table. In this sample the table shows roughly 2 million clones, roughly 95% of which occur a single time. Of the sample, roughly 0.13% is held by the ten largest clones.

The donors were healthy, HIV-negative adults with no recently reported acute infections or vaccinations. Only Caucasian adults living in Nashville, Tennessee, USA were represented among the donors. CD4+ T cells were enriched by magnetic negative selection; naive cells were then positively selected on CD45RA, and the negative fraction formed the memory subset. After blood collection by leukapheresis, PBMCs were isolated using Ficoll-Histopaque density gradient centrifugation and then cryopreserved in the vapor phase of liquid nitrogen. Analytical flow cytometry was used to check the purity and quantity of each magnetically sorted T cell population. Each sorted fraction had its genomic DNA isolated and then quantified by UV absorbance on a Nanodrop 2000c.

The receptor was isolated from a man aged 18 to 29 in good health. The V and J genes are TRBV2 and TRBJ1-6; 9 middle bases align to TRBD1. What was sequenced was naive CD4+ T cells sorted from blood. The meaning of the sample's cell subset or site label: CD45RA+ positively selected. The sequence in DNA is TGTGCCAGCAGTGAGGGACAGGGTGTTTCACCCCTCCACTTT. It encodes CASSEGQGVSPLHF.